Following are 28 T cell receptor beta chains from one sample sequenced in a study of T cells in Graves' hyperthyroidism and ophthalmopathy. Template material for amplifying TCR beta CDR3 regions consisted of RNA transcripts. A set of HTBI primers served as the primers for a first-round RT-PCR of the TCR CDR3. Each CDR3 protein gets one entry after TCRdb re-called the multiplex PCR reads with MiXCR. Of roughly 350,000 distinct CDR3 sequences in the sample, approximately 13% were seen once. Sequenced material: blood. These TCRs come from a woman in her 30s with Graves' hyperthyroidism.

This clonotype was recorded many times. The chain uses TRBV9 and TRBJ2-3; 10 nucleotides align to TRBD2. J was trimmed by 8 bases and V by 0 bases; bases with no gene match: 9. Germline V gene data show CDR1 as SGDLS and CDR2 as YYNGEE. The CDR3 spans 16 residues. The CDR3 bases are TGTGCCAGCAGCGTAGATGTAGCGGGAGGATCATCTACGCAGTATTTT. Its translation: CASSVDVAGGSSTQYF. The variable domain in full, completed from reference TRBV9 and TRBJ2-3, reads DSGVTQTPKHLITATGQRVTLRCSPRSGDLSVYWYQQSLDQGLQFLIQYYNGEERAKGNILERFSAQQFPDLHSELNLSSLELGDSALYFCASSVDVAGGSSTQYFGPGTRLTVL.

This clonotype came up many times. The genes are TRBV6-2 or TRBV6-3 and TRBJ2-3; 9 bases fit TRBD2. Unmatched junction bases numbered 15, after V lost 7 bases and J lost 7 bases. CDR1 is MNHEY and CDR2 is SVGEGT in the germline V gene. CDR3 length equals 16 residues. CDR3 amino acids: CASNRLGGRAEYTQYF. The CDR3 coding sequence is TGTGCCAGCAATCGGCTTGGCGGGAGGGCCGAGTATACGCAGTATTTT.

This clonotype has at least ten counts. The genes are TRBV27 and TRBJ1-5; D not resolved. Trimming shortened V by 5 bases and J by 2 bases, and 13 bases separated the two germline ends. The V gene's germline CDR1 is MNHEY and CDR2 SMNVEV (reference sequence). The CDR3 has 15 residues. DNA of the CDR3: TGTGCCAGCAGTCAAGGGTCACTCGGCAATCAGCCCCAGCATTTT. Protein: CASSQGSLGNQPQHF.

In this sample, this clonotype turned up many times. This chain connects TRBV12-3 or TRBV12-4 to TRBJ2-7; D unclear. Trimming took off 3 bases at V and 0 bases at J, with 9 bases between the two ends. This CDR3 spans 14 amino acids. The CDR3, as DNA: TGTGCCAGCAGTTTCGGGCAGAGCTCCTACGAGCAGTACTTC. Translating gives CASSFGQSSYEQYF.

This clonotype was observed at least ten times. The gene calls are TRBV24-1 and TRBJ2-3; TRBD1 aligns across 9 bases. Germline V lookup: CDR1 KGHDR, CDR2 SFDVKD. V lost 3 bases to trimming and J lost 3 bases; unmatched junction nucleotides: 12. This CDR3 comprises 18 residues. CDR3 protein: CATSDPARDREETDTQYF. CDR3 bases: TGTGCCACCAGTGATCCCGCGCGGGACAGGGAGGAGACAGATACGCAGTATTTT.

The V gene is TRBV18, the J gene TRBJ2-7; a possible D gene is TRBD2 (5 bases). CDR1 KGHSH and CDR2 LQKENI come from the germline V gene. CDR3 length: 14 residues. Between the trimmed V and J ends, which lost 6 bases and 0 bases, there was a span of 12 bases. CDR3 residues: CASSLATNSYEQYF. The CDR3 region has the DNA TGTGCCAGCTCCCTGGCGACTAACTCCTACGAGCAGTACTTC.

This clonotype was seen a few times. V and J are TRBV30 and TRBJ2-2, with a tentative D call TRBD2 (5 bases). Germline CDR1 is GTSNPN and CDR2 is SVGIG (reference sequence). This CDR3 spans 12 amino acids. Trimming cost V 2 bases and J 8 bases, with 9 bases left between them. CDR3 DNA sequence: TGTGCCTGGAGTCCCCGAGGGGGGGAGCTGTTTTTT. Residues: CAWSPRGGELFF.

This clonotype was seen more than once but under ten times. The chain carries TRBV4-1 and TRBJ2-7; D gene unclear. Germline CDR1 and CDR2: MGHRA and YSYEKL. This CDR3 region has 13 residues. V was clipped by 1 base and J by 5 bases, with 9 bases between them. CDR3 residues: CASSQVHSDEQYF. The CDR3, as DNA: TGCGCCAGCAGCCAAGTACACAGCGACGAGCAGTACTTC.

This rearrangement joins TRBV6-2 or TRBV6-3 to TRBJ1-2, with a possible D match to TRBD1 (5 bases). V shed 6 bases and J shed 3 bases, with 14 bases lying between them. The CDR3 covers 14 residues. In germline, CDR1 is MNHEY, CDR2 SVGEGT. CDR3 sequence: CASSSTGRDYGYTF. The DNA for the CDR3 is TGTGCCAGCAGCTCCACGGGACGGGACTATGGCTACACCTTC.

This clonotype appeared many times. The chain couples TRBV20-1 to TRBJ1-1, with a weak D call TRBD1 (5 bases). The CDR3 sequence is 12 residues long. Trimming shortened V by 8 bases and J by 2 bases, and 12 bases separated the two germline ends. Per the germline V gene, CDR1 is DFQATT and CDR2 is SNEGSKA (reference sequence). Here the CDR3 DNA reads TGCAGTTCCGCGGGGGTTAACACTGAAGCTTTCTTT. Encoded protein: CSSAGVNTEAFF.

The chain recombines TRBV24-1 with TRBJ2-3; D not resolved. The V end was cut by 5 bases, the J end by 3 bases, with 11 bases between. The CDR3 is made up of 14 amino acids. Looked up from germline, CDR1 is KGHDR and CDR2 is SFDVKD. In DNA, the CDR3 is TGTGCCACCAGTGGGAACTCCAGAACAGATACGCAGTATTTT. Translating it yields CATSGNSRTDTQYF.

This clonotype was counted a few times. The chain carries TRBV7-8 and TRBJ1-4; D not resolved. V lost 3 bases and J lost 0, with 17 bases in between. The CDR3 is 18 residues long. Germline loops: CDR1 SGHVS, CDR2 FQNEAQ. DNA for the CDR3: TGTGCCAGCAGCTTGGGAGGGTTTCCGGAGCCAACTAATGAAAAACTGTTTTTT. Translated, it gives CASSLGGFPEPTNEKLFF.

The table lists this clonotype with many counts. This sequence joins TRBV20-1 and TRBJ2-5; 10 bases map to TRBD2. In germline, CDR1 is DFQATT, CDR2 SNEGSKA (reference sequence). The V segment lost 1 base and the J segment 0 bases; nucleotides outside the gene matches: 2. CDR3 length equals 15 residues. CDR3 sequence reads: CSARGTSGNQETQYF. DNA of the CDR3: TGCAGTGCTAGAGGGACTAGCGGAAACCAAGAGACCCAGTACTTC.

This clonotype was counted at least ten times. The gene calls are TRBV11-2 and TRBJ1-1; tentative D call: TRBD1 (5 bases). Trimming removed 6 bases at V and 3 bases at J, with 11 bases between. This CDR3 comprises 13 residues. Looked up from germline, CDR1 is SGHAT and CDR2 is FQNNGV. The DNA of the CDR3 is TGTGCCAGCAGTTGGGCGGGGGACACTGAAGCTTTCTTT. This encodes CASSWAGDTEAFF.

This clonotype appeared many times. This chain joins TRBV12-3 or TRBV12-4 and TRBJ1-1; D uncertain. CDR3 length equals 10 residues. Trimming cost V 3 bases and J 6 bases, with 2 bases left between them. CDR3 nucleotides: TGTGCCAGCAGTTTGTCTGAAGCTTTCTTT. It specifies CASSLSEAFF.

This clonotype was seen a handful of times. The gene calls are TRBV5-6 and TRBJ2-2, with 10 bases lining up with TRBD2. From germline, CDR1 is SGHDT and CDR2 YYEEEE. V shed 1 base, J shed 5 bases, and the junction held 8 bases outside the gene matches. The CDR3 covers 17 residues. Here the CDR3 DNA reads TGTGCCAGCAGCTTGAAAGCGGGAGGGCTAGGGACCGGGGAGCTGTTTTTT. It encodes CASSLKAGGLGTGELFF.

Worth noting for this clonotype: The junction does not match germline at one end; this may be a read error. The chain joins TRBV11-2 to TRBJ2-7; D unclear. The CDR3 contains 11 residues. The germline V gene encodes CDR1 SGHAT and CDR2 FQNNGV. CDR3 protein: CASSSPHEQYF. CDR3 bases: TGCGCCAGCAGCTCCCCCCACGAGCAGTACTTC.

At least ten counts were recorded for this clonotype. CDR3 nucleotide sequence: TGCAGTGCCAAAAAAGGACAGGGGAAGAACACTGAAGCTTTCTTT. It codes for CSAKKGQGKNTEAFF. The chain employs TRBV20-1 and TRBJ1-1, with 9 positions matching TRBD1. Trimming removed 6 bases from V and 1 base from J; junction bases left unmatched: 9. This CDR3 comprises 15 residues. Per the germline V gene, CDR1 is DFQATT and CDR2 is SNEGSKA (reference sequence).

This clonotype was recorded at least ten times. The chain links TRBV6-1 to TRBJ2-3, with TRBD2 as a possible D gene (5 bases). The germline V gene has CDR1 MNHNS and CDR2 SASEGT. Trimming removed 6 bases from V and 2 bases from J, with 24 bases in between. This CDR3 has 18 residues. The CDR3 DNA reads TGTGCCAGCAGCCCACTTAAGAGGGCAGGTGGGAACACAGATACGCAGTATTTT. Translating it yields CASSPLKRAGGNTDTQYF.

This clonotype was found many times. The chain joins TRBV28 to TRBJ2-2; 8 bases align to TRBD2. The CDR3 length is 17 residues. From germline, CDR1 is MDHEN and CDR2 SYDVKM. Unmatched junction bases numbered 18, after V lost 6 bases and J lost 9 bases. For the CDR3, the DNA is TGTGCCAGCAGCCGTACCGGGGCCGGGACTAGTGTCAGGGAGCTGTTTTTT. Translation gives CASSRTGAGTSVRELFF.

The CDR3, as DNA: TGTGCCAGCAACTTTATAGCTGGGGATTGGAACGAGCAGTACTTC. Translation: CASNFIAGDWNEQYF. The chain uses TRBV6-1 and TRBJ2-7; D is uncertain. V gave up 7 bases and J gave up 5 bases, with 21 bases separating them. Looked up from germline, CDR1 is MNHNS and CDR2 is SASEGT. The CDR3 covers 15 residues.

This chain links TRBV19 with TRBJ1-5, with D hard to call. The CDR3 spans 14 residues. Germline V gene sequence: CDR1 LNHDA, CDR2 SQIVND (reference sequence). Trimming left V 4 bases short and J 4 bases short, with 11 bases between. DNA of the CDR3: TGTGCCAGTAGTAAGGTGGCAGGAAATCAGCCCCAGCATTTT. It yields the protein CASSKVAGNQPQHF.

Only a few counts were recorded for this clonotype. V and J are TRBV20-1 and TRBJ1-6; D might be TRBD1 (5 bases). Germline assignment: CDR1 DFQATT and CDR2 SNEGSKA (reference sequence). V was trimmed by 1 base and J by 7 bases, leaving 17 bases between them. The CDR3 totals 16 residues. CDR3 coding DNA: TGCAGTGCTAGAGGTTTCGGGGCAAACTTCAATTCACCCCTCCACTTT. Translating it yields CSARGFGANFNSPLHF.

The table lists this clonotype with a few counts. This chain links TRBV18 with TRBJ2-3; D may be TRBD2 (5 bases). V lost 6 bases, J lost 7 bases, and 17 bases lay in between. Germline-derived CDR1 and CDR2 are KGHSH and LQKENI. The CDR3 consists of 14 residues. This CDR3 reads CASSRESARNTQYF. In nucleotides, the CDR3 is TGTGCCAGCTCCCGGGAATCGGCACGAAATACGCAGTATTTT. The full variable domain, in which reference TRBV18 and TRBJ2-3 provide the parts outside the CDR3, is NAGVMQNPRHLVRRRGQEARLRCSPMKGHSHVYWYRQLPEEGLKFMVYLQKENIIDESGMPKERFSAEFPKEGPSILRIQQVVRGDSAAYFCASSRESARNTQYFGPGTRLTVL.

In this sample, this clonotype turned up many times. The chain has TRBV11-2 and TRBJ1-6, with unresolved D. The CDR3 sequence is 13 residues long. The ends were cut back, 5 bases at V and 6 bases at J, with 8 bases in the middle. Germline V gene sequence: CDR1 SGHAT, CDR2 FQNNGV. CDR3 sequence reads: CASSIRRNSPLHF. The CDR3, as DNA: TGTGCCAGCAGCATAAGACGTAATTCACCCCTCCACTTT.

This clonotype was picked up many times. V is TRBV6-1 and J is TRBJ2-7; D perhaps matches TRBD2 (5 bases). The CDR3 has 13 residues. Between the trimmed V and J ends, which lost 7 bases and 4 bases, there was a span of 14 bases. CDR1 is MNHNS, CDR2 SASEGT, per germline. The CDR3 here is CASTEVGVYEQYF. The CDR3 DNA follows: TGTGCCAGCACCGAGGTCGGGGTTTACGAGCAGTACTTC.

This clonotype has just a few counts. The V and J genes are TRBV20-1 and TRBJ1-2; 7 bases are a match to TRBD1. CDR1 is DFQATT, CDR2 SNEGSKA, per germline (reference sequence). Trimming at V came to 6 bases and at J to 8 bases, leaving 6 bases not matched to a gene. This CDR3 has 11 residues. CDR3 bases: TGCAGTGCCCCGACAGGGCAAGGCTACACCTTC. Encoded protein: CSAPTGQGYTF.

This clonotype has a handful of counts. The chain links TRBV20-1 to TRBJ2-3; 7 bases line up with TRBD2. The CDR3 sequence is 13 residues long. V was pared by 5 bases and J by 3 bases, with 5 bases of the junction left unmatched. CDR1 is DFQATT and CDR2 is SNEGSKA in the germline V gene (reference sequence). The CDR3 protein is CSAGGSGTDTQYF. CDR3 sequence (DNA): TGCAGTGCTGGCGGGAGTGGTACAGATACGCAGTATTTT.